This T cell receptor (beta chain) was identified during a study of CD8 T cells in ankylosing spondylitis. TCRdb re-derived calls from the 5' RACE reads in MiXCR, one entry per CDR3 protein. The repertoire holds about 260,000 distinct CDR3 sequences, with about 20% as singletons. The ends were cut back, 4 bases at V and 2 bases at J, with 12 bases in the middle. From germline, CDR1 is SQVTM and CDR2 ANQGSEA. The CDR3 has 14 residues. The sample holds a few counts of this clonotype. Sequences were obtained from blood, either unsorted or a sorted T cell fraction (not recorded which). The receptor was isolated from a male donor with ankylosing spondylitis or in good health (not recorded which). The rearrangement uses TRBV29-1 and TRBJ2-1; the D gene could be TRBD1 or TRBD2 (5 bases each). The CDR3 sequence: CSVVSRGTYNEQFF. The DNA of the CDR3 is TGCAGCGTTGTGTCGAGGGGAACCTACAATGAGCAGTTCTTC.